This T cell receptor beta chain was obtained from a study of blood T cell repertoires in COVID-19. Overall study context: T cells, B-cell-depleted T cells, or PBMCs supplied cDNA or gDNA.

The CDR3 extends over 13 amino acids. J lost 5 bases, V lost 5 bases, and 5 bases had no gene match. CDR1 LGHDT and CDR2 YNNKEL come from the germline V gene (reference sequence). The age range of participants was 18 to 89 years, with residence in some 25 US areas. In the study's own analysis: Estimates of nucleated cell counts were drawn from the amplification of reference gene primers. Generated by immunoSEQ multiplex PCR, the TCRdb table keeps only in-frame clones and is missing some. That table supplies the V and J calls and clone size; D and trimming were determined from the DNA. The sample lists some 320,000 clones, 85% occurring once.

The source is a woman in her 30s who had been exposed to COVID-19. V gene TRBV3-1 (or the pseudogene TRBV3-2) combines with J gene TRBJ2-7; TRBD1 aligns across 8 bases. The sequenced material came from PBMCs or T cells enriched from blood (not recorded which). The CDR3 reads CASSVLQGDEQYF. CDR3 coding DNA: TGTGCCAGCAGCGTTTTACAGGGGGACGAGCAGTACTTC.